This TCR beta chain was sequenced in a study of cytomegalovirus exposure and HLA in healthy donors. Study as a whole: There were 100 million to 120 million unique TCR beta sequences, drawn from roughly 200 million T cells, in an earlier analysis.

PCR involved 60 Vbeta and 13 Jbeta primers. Measured with immunoSEQ multiplex PCR; TCRdb has only the in-frame clones, and not every one. Counted here are about 140,000 clones, around a tenth occurring once; the ten biggest clones make up 1.8%. Study-wide results and caveats: In vitro data verified three CMV-associated chains as specific for CMV antigens. The classifier reportedly diagnosed cytomegalovirus status with high specificity and sensitivity. There were several of the most significant clusters that appeared linked to common viral pathogens in a later analysis.

The CDR3 has 15 amino acids. V dropped 4 bases and J dropped 0 bases, with 9 bases sitting between them. Germline V gene sequence: CDR1 MDHEN, CDR2 SYDVKM. Details on this clone: Its specificity is unknown.

This TCR derives from a man aged 45-65 years in good health and CMV-seronegative. Input material: PBMCs. The chain carries TRBV28 and TRBJ1-4; D unclear. CDR3 in DNA: TGTGCCAGCAGTTCCCCCGGGGCAACTAATGAAAAACTGTTTTTT. Protein: CASSSPGATNEKLFF.